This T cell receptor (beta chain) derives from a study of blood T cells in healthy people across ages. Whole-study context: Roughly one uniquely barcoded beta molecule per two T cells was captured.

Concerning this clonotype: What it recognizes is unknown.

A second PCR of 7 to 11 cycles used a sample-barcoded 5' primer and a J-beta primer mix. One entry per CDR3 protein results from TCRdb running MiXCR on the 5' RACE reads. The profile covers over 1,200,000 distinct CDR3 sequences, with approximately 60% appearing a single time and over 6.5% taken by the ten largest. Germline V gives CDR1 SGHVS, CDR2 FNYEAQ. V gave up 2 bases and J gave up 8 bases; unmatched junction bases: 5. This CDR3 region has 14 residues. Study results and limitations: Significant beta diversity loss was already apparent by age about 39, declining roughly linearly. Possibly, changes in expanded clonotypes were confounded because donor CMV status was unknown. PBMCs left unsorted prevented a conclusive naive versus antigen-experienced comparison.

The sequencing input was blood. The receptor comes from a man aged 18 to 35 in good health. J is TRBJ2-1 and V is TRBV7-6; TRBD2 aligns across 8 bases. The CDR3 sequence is CASSLLAGRDEQFF. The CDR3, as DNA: TGTGCCAGCAGCTTATTAGCGGGACGGGATGAGCAGTTCTTC.